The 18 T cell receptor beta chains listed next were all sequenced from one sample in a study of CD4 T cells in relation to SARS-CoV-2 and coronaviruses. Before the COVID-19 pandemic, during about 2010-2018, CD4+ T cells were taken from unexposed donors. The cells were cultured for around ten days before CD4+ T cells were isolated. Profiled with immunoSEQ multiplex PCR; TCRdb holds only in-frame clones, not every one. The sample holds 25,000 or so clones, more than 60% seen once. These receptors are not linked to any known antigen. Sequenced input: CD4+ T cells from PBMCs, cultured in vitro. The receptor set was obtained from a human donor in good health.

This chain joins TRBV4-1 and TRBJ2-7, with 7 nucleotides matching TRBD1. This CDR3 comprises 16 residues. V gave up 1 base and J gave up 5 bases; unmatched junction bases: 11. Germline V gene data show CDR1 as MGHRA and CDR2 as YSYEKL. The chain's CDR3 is CASSQGRARGSHEQYF. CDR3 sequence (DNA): TGCGCCAGCAGCCAAGGACGGGCCAGGGGGTCCCACGAGCAGTACTTC.

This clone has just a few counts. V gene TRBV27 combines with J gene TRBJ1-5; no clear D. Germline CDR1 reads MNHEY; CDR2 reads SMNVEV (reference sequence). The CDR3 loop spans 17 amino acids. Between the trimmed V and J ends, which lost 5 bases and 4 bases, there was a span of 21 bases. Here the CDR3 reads CASSARAGKGANQPQHF. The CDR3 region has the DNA TGTGCCAGCAGTGCGAGGGCGGGGAAGGGAGCAAATCAGCCCCAGCATTTT.

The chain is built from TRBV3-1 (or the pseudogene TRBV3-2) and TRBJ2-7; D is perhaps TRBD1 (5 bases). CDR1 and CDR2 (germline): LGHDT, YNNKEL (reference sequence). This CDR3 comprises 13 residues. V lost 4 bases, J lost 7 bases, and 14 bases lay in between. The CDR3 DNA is TGTGCCAGCAGCCTTCAGGGAAGACGGGAGCAGTACTTC. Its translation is CASSLQGRREQYF.

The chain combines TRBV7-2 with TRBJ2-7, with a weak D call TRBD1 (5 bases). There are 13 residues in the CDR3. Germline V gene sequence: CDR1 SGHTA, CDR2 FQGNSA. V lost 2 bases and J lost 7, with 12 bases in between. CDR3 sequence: CASSLRGPPEQYF. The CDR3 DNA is TGTGCCAGCAGCTTAAGGGGTCCCCCGGAGCAGTACTTC. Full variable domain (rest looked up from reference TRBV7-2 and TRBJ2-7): GAGVSQSPSNKVTEKGKDVELRCDPISGHTALYWYRQSLGQGLEFLIYFQGNSAPDKSGLPSDRFSAERTGGSVSTLTIQRTQQEDSAVYLCASSLRGPPEQYFGPGTRLTVT.

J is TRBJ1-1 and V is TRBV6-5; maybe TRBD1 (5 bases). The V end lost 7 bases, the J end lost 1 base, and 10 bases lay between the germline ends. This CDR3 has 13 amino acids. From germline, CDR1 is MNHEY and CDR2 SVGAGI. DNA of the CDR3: TGTGCCAGCAACCGACAGACGAACACTGAAGCTTTCTTT. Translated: CASNRQTNTEAFF.

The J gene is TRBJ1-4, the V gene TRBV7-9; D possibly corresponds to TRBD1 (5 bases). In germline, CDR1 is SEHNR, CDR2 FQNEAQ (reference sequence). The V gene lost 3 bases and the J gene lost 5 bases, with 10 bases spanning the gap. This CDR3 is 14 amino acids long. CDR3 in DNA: TGTGCCAGCAGCTTGGGACCGGTAAATGAAAAACTGTTTTTT. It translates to CASSLGPVNEKLFF.

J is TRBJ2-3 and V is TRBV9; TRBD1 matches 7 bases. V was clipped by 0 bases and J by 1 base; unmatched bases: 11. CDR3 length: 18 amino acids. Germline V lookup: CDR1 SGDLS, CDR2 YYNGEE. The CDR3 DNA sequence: TGTGCCAGCAGCGTAGGAGGAGGAAGGACAGGACGCACAGATACGCAGTATTTT. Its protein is CASSVGGGRTGRTDTQYF.

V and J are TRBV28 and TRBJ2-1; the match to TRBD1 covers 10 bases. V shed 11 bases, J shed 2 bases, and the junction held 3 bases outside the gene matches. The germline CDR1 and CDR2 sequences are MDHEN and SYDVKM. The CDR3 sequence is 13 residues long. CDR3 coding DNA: TGTGCCCACGGACAGGGGGCCTACAATGAGCAGTTCTTC. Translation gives CAHGQGAYNEQFF.

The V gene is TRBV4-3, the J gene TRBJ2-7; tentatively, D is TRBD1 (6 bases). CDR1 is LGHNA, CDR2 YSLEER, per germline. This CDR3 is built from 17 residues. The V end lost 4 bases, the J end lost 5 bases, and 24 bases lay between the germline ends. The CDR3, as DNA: TGCGCCAGCAGCCCCAGAGGCGGCCCAGGGGTAGTGGACGAGCAGTACTTC. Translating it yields CASSPRGGPGVVDEQYF.

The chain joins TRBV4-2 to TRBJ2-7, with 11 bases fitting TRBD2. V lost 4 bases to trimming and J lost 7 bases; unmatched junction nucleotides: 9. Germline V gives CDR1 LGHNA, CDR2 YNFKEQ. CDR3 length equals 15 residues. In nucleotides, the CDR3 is TGTGCCAGCAGCCCCCCCGGGACTAGCGGCCGGGAGCAGTACTTC. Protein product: CASSPPGTSGREQYF.

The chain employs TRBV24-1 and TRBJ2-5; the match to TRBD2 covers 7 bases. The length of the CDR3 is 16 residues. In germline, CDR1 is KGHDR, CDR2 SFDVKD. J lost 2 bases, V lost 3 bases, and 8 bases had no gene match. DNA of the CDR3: TGTGCCACCAGTGATAGGCTAGCGGCCAGACAAGAGACCCAGTACTTC. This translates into CATSDRLAARQETQYF.

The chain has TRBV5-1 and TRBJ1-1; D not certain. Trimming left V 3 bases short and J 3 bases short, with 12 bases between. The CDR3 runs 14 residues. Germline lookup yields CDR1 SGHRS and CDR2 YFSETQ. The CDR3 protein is CASSSGRYDTEAFF. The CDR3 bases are TGCGCCAGCAGCTCCGGCAGGTATGACACTGAAGCTTTCTTT.

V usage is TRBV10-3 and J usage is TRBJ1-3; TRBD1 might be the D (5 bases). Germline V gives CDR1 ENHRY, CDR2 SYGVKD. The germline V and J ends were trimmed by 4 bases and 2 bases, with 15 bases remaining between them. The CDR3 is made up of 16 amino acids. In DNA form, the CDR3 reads TGTGCCATCAGTGGGGGGATTCGGGGCCCTGGAAACACCATATATTTT. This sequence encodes CAISGGIRGPGNTIYF.

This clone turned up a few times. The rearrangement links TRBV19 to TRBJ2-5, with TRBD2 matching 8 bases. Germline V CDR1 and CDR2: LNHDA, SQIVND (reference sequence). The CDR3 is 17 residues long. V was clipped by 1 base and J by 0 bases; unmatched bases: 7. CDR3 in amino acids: CASSIGSSGRYQETQYF. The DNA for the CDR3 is TGTGCCAGTAGTATAGGTTCTAGCGGGCGGTACCAAGAGACCCAGTACTTC.

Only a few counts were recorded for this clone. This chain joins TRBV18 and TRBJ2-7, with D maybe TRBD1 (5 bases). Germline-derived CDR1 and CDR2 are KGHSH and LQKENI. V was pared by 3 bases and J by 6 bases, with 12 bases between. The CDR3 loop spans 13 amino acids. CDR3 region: CASSPTTQGEQYF. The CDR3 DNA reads TGTGCCAGCTCACCGACAACGCAGGGCGAGCAGTACTTC.

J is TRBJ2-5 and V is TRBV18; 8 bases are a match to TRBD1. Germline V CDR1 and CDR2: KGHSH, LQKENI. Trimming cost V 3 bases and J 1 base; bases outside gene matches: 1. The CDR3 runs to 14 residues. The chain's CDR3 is CASSPGTGQETQYF. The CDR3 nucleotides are TGTGCCAGCTCACCCGGGACAGGCCAAGAGACCCAGTACTTC. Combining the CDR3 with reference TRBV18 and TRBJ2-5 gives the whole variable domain NAGVMQNPRHLVRRRGQEARLRCSPMKGHSHVYWYRQLPEEGLKFMVYLQKENIIDESGMPKERFSAEFPKEGPSILRIQQVVRGDSAAYFCASSPGTGQETQYFGPGTRLLVL.

The CDR3 loop is CASSIQAGDEQYF. The CDR3 DNA reads TGTGCCAGTAGTATACAGGCAGGAGACGAGCAGTACTTC. The rearrangement joins TRBV19 to TRBJ2-7; D gene ambiguous. There are 13 residues in the CDR3. Trimming shortened V by 2 bases and J by 5 bases, and 10 bases separated the two germline ends. Germline values: CDR1 LNHDA, CDR2 SQIVND (reference sequence).

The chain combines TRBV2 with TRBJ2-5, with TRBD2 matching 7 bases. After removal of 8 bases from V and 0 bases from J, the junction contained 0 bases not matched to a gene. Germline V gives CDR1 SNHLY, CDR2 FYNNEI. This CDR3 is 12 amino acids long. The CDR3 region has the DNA TGTGCCAGCCGGGGGGACCAAGAGACCCAGTACTTC. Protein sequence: CASRGDQETQYF.